The next 31 T cell receptor delta chains were all read from a single sample in a study of Vδ1+ human thymocytes (dated by TCRdb to 2016 to 2018). Instrument on record: Illumina MiSeq. RNA extraction was performed with the RNeasy mini kit, and reverse transcription was done with Superscript III. CDR3 amplicons were produced by multiplex PCR using pooled V-gene forward primers and a constant-region reverse primer with Illumina adaptor overhangs. Clones were re-identified by TCRdb from the public reads with CATT, and rows with the same DNA were merged. The sample yields about 73,000 delta-chain clones; around 30% were counted once. The top ten hold under 0.3% of the sample. What the study reported, not specific to this receptor: The thymic TRG and TRD repertoires appeared highly polyclonal, with Gaussian CDR3 length distributions, in contrast to the oligoclonal repertoires of peripheral blood.

Their cognate antigens are unknown. Material for sequencing was Vdelta1+ gamma-delta thymocytes from the thymus. In light of the paper, this sample's cell subset or site label describes: FACS-sorted CD3+ TCRalphabeta- TCRVdelta1+ TCRVdelta2- thymocytes. Receptors were obtained from a boy in the first two years of life who had congenital heart surgery.

This clone appeared a single time. This rearrangement joins TRDV1 to TRDJ1; TRDD3 might be the D (6 bases). Germline values: CDR1 TSWWSYY, CDR2 QGS. Trimming took off 4 bases at V and 0 bases at J, with 18 bases between the two ends. The CDR3 has 17 residues. The CDR3 DNA reads TGTGCTCTTGGGGTATACGTGGATGGGGGGTACACCGATAAACTCATCTTT. It yields the protein CALGVYVDGGYTDKLIF.

This clone has only a few counts. The chain employs TRDV1 and TRDJ1; TRDD3 agrees at 9 bases. Trimming took 2 bases from V and 0 from J; bases not matched to a gene: 25. This CDR3 contains 23 residues. Per the germline V gene, CDR1 is TSWWSYY and CDR2 is QGS. CDR3 sequence (DNA): TGTGCTCTTGGGGAAGTTCGGCTCCACGGTACTGGGGGAAGCGGGGATTACACCGATAAACTCATCTTT. It codes for CALGEVRLHGTGGSGDYTDKLIF.

This chain connects TRDV1 to TRDJ1; TRDD3 aligns across 12 bases. Looked up from germline, CDR1 is TSWWSYY and CDR2 is QGS. The CDR3 totals 23 residues. V was pared by 1 base and J by 0 bases, with 21 bases of the junction left unmatched. The CDR3 spells CALGEQYLGDTNPYSLYTDKLIF. CDR3 DNA sequence: TGTGCTCTTGGGGAACAGTACCTGGGGGATACGAATCCTTACTCCCTTTACACCGATAAACTCATCTTT.

V is TRDV1 and J is TRDJ1; 8 bases line up with TRDD3. V shed 2 bases, J shed 7 bases, and the junction held 18 bases outside the gene matches. Germline CDR1 reads TSWWSYY; CDR2 reads QGS. The length of the CDR3 is 18 residues. The DNA of the CDR3 is TGTGCTCTTGGGGAAAATGGGGATACTCCCTGGGTTCTACGTAAACTCATCTTT. This sequence encodes CALGENGDTPWVLRKLIF.

The chain has TRDV1 and TRDJ1, with 11 bases lining up with TRDD3. The CDR3 runs to 23 residues. Germline trimming cut 6 bases from V and 6 bases from J; bases unmatched to any gene: 33. The V gene's germline CDR1 is TSWWSYY and CDR2 QGS. The CDR3 protein is CALGPNGRQELPILGDKEYKLIF. In DNA form, the CDR3 reads TGTGCTCTTGGTCCCAATGGACGCCAGGAACTCCCCATACTGGGGGATAAAGAGTATAAACTCATCTTT.

A note on this clone: Mismatch with germline at one junction end may stem from a read error. Other DNA sequences within the sample encode an identical CDR3. The chain links TRDV1 to TRDJ1; 9 nucleotides match TRDD3. CDR1 is TSWWSYY, CDR2 QGS, per germline. This CDR3 is built from 23 residues. The CDR3 DNA follows: TGTGCTCTTGGGGAACAGTTTAAGTACTTCCACCGTACTGGGGGACCCGACGTCGATAAACTCATCTTC. As protein: CALGEQFKYFHRTGGPDVDKLIF.

The chain is built from TRDV1 and TRDJ1; 7 bases are a match to TRDD3. Germline V CDR1 and CDR2: TSWWSYY, QGS. The junction had 14 bases not matched to a gene; V was cut back by 0 bases and J by 4 bases. The CDR3 extends over 18 amino acids. This CDR3 is CALGELDPMGEPRDKLIF. CDR3 DNA sequence: TGTGCTCTTGGGGAACTAGACCCAATGGGGGAGCCCCGCGATAAACTCATCTTT.

The chain combines TRDV1 with TRDJ1; D gene uncertain. The CDR3 loop spans 20 amino acids. V lost 5 bases to trimming and J lost 1 base, with 29 bases between them. Per the germline V gene, CDR1 is TSWWSYY and CDR2 is QGS. CDR3 DNA sequence: TGTGCTCTTGGGATGCCAGCTTTAAACAACCCTCGCTGGACCACCGATAAACTCATCTTT. Protein sequence: CALGMPALNNPRWTTDKLIF.

The chain combines TRDV1 with TRDJ1; 8 bases match TRDD3. V shed 2 bases and J 0 bases; nucleotides not matched to a gene: 14. The CDR3 has 19 amino acids. Germline V gene data show CDR1 as TSWWSYY and CDR2 as QGS. CDR3 in amino acids: CALGEFGDTPPSYTDKLIF. The CDR3 nucleotides are TGTGCTCTTGGGGAATTCGGGGATACACCCCCGTCGTACACCGATAAACTCATCTTT.

This clone appeared a few times. This rearrangement joins TRDV1 to TRDJ1; 8 positions match TRDD3. CDR1 and CDR2 (germline): TSWWSYY, QGS. Losses at the gene ends were 4 bases for V and 0 bases for J; bases not matched to a gene: 19. The CDR3 totals 20 residues. DNA of the CDR3: TGTGCTCTTGGGGCCTTCTTCCCCGGGTACTGGGGGCCATACACCGATAAACTCATCTTT. It translates to CALGAFFPGYWGPYTDKLIF.

The J gene is TRDJ1, the V gene TRDV1, with 7 nucleotides matching TRDD3. CDR1 is TSWWSYY, CDR2 QGS, per germline. The CDR3 length is 17 residues. Germline trimming cut 2 bases from V and 7 bases from J; bases unmatched to any gene: 16. This chain's CDR3 is CALGECALQGDVGKLIF. The CDR3 nucleotides are TGTGCTCTTGGGGAATGTGCTCTCCAGGGGGATGTCGGTAAACTCATCTTT.

About this clone: Sequence at one end of the junction differs from germline and may be a read error. This chain connects TRDV1 to TRDJ1, with D perhaps TRDD3 (9 bases). Germline lookup yields CDR1 TSWWSYY and CDR2 QGS. The CDR3 sequence is 20 residues long. CDR3 amino acids: CALGELIRLFLPWGYDRLIF. The CDR3 coding sequence is TGTGCTCTTGGGGAACTCATACGACTCTTCCTACCCTGGGGATACGATAGACTCATCTTT.

This clone was picked up a small number of times. The rearrangement uses TRDV1 and TRDJ1; D ambiguous. CDR1 and CDR2 from the germline V gene are TSWWSYY and QGS. Trimming left V 1 base short and J 4 bases short, with 7 bases between. The CDR3 covers 13 residues. CDR3 protein: CALGERAFDKLIF. CDR3 in DNA: TGTGCTCTTGGGGAACGGGCTTTCGATAAACTCATCTTT.

On this clone: Within the sample, other DNA sequences also encode this same CDR3. V is TRDV1 and J is TRDJ1; 10 positions match TRDD3. CDR3 length: 22 amino acids. Germline V lookup: CDR1 TSWWSYY, CDR2 QGS. V lost 3 bases to trimming and J lost 0 bases; unmatched junction nucleotides: 22. The CDR3 sequence is CALGDRPSSLLGDLKYTDKLIF. CDR3 DNA sequence: TGTGCTCTTGGGGATCGCCCTTCCTCCTTACTGGGGGATCTCAAGTACACCGATAAACTCATCTTT.

This chain joins TRDV1 and TRDJ1, with TRDD2 matching 7 bases. Germline V gene lookup returns CDR1 TSWWSYY and CDR2 QGS. The CDR3 is made up of 14 amino acids. The V and J ends lost 0 bases and 7 bases, in that order; junction bases with no gene match: 5. CDR3 region: CALGELIPTRKLIF. In DNA, the CDR3 is TGTGCTCTTGGGGAACTAATTCCTACTCGTAAACTCATCTTT.

The sample holds a few counts of this clone. The chain joins TRDV1 to TRDJ1; D is perhaps TRDD3 (5 bases). This CDR3 spans 21 amino acids. Trimming removed 0 bases from V and 0 bases from J, with 26 bases in between. Germline V lookup: CDR1 TSWWSYY, CDR2 QGS. The CDR3: CALGELSRRISNLLHTDKLIF. The CDR3 DNA reads as TGTGCTCTTGGGGAACTCTCCCGAAGGATATCGAATTTACTTCACACCGATAAACTCATCTTT.

There are a few counts of this clone. The chain joins TRDV1 to TRDJ1, with a tentative D call TRDD2 (9 bases). Trimming removed 7 bases from V and 0 bases from J, with 30 bases in between. This CDR3 comprises 20 residues. CDR1 is TSWWSYY, CDR2 QGS, per germline. CDR3 protein: CALVFPSYVPLGVYTDKLIF. The DNA for the CDR3 is TGTGCTCTTGTGTTTCCTTCCTACGTGCCACTGGGGGTGTACACCGATAAACTCATCTTT.

This clone was seen a handful of times. The rearrangement joins TRDV2 to TRDJ1; no clear D gene. Germline V gene data show CDR1 as GEAIGNYY and CDR2 as EKD. The CDR3 runs to 13 residues. V lost 9 bases and J lost 0, with 13 bases in between. CDR3 amino acids: CARSPPYTDKLIF. The DNA of the CDR3 is TGTGCCAGATCCCCCCCTTACACCGATAAACTCATCTTT.

A few counts support this clone. This chain links TRDV1 with TRDJ1; possibly TRDD3 for D (6 bases). Germline V gene data show CDR1 as TSWWSYY and CDR2 as QGS. V lost 1 base, J lost 0 bases, and 27 bases lay in between. The CDR3 totals 21 residues. The CDR3, as DNA: TGTGCTCTTGGGGAACGGATAACCTACCCCATGCTGGGGTCGTACACCGATAAACTCATCTTT. Its translation: CALGERITYPMLGSYTDKLIF.

This clone was observed a few times. The limits of the CDR3 on the DNA are not certain, so only TCRdb's listed CDR3 is given. The rearrangement uses TRDV1 and TRDJ1; the table gives TRDD3 as D, unverified against the DNA. The CDR3 numbers 25 amino acids, ends counted. Germline CDR1 reads TSWWSYY; CDR2 reads QGS. The CDR3 sequence is CALGPPRTGPLSLEWGIRDTDKLIF.

V and J are TRDV1 and TRDJ1; 11 bases are shared with TRDD3. V lost 11 bases and J lost 0; bases outside the gene matches: 11. Germline lookup yields CDR1 TSWWSYY and CDR2 QGS. The CDR3 contains 16 residues. CDR3 loop: CAISYAGGYHTDKLIF. The CDR3, as DNA: TGTGCTATTTCCTACGCTGGGGGATACCACACCGATAAACTCATCTTT.

This clone was recorded many times. The chain has TRDV2 and TRDJ1, with 12 nucleotides matching TRDD3. CDR1 is GEAIGNYY and CDR2 is EKD in the germline V gene. This CDR3 contains 17 residues. V lost 1 base and J lost 3; bases outside the gene matches: 8. Here the CDR3 reads CACDTDLLGDTPDKLIF. The CDR3, as DNA: TGTGCCTGTGACACGGACTTACTGGGGGATACACCCGATAAACTCATCTTT.

The gene calls are TRDV1 and TRDJ1, with D possibly being TRDD3 (5 bases). The CDR3 sequence is 16 residues long. V shed 2 bases and J shed 1 base, with 14 bases lying between them. Germline loops: CDR1 TSWWSYY, CDR2 QGS. The CDR3 nucleotides are TGTGCTCTTGGGGAATCAACTGGCGGGCCCACCGATAAACTCATCTTT. It translates to CALGESTGGPTDKLIF.

The chain joins TRDV1 to TRDJ1; 13 nucleotides match TRDD3. CDR1 and CDR2 (germline): TSWWSYY, QGS. The CDR3 has 22 residues. J lost 2 bases, V lost 3 bases, and 21 bases had no gene match. The CDR3 loop is CALGDDVIMTGGYARWTDKLIF. CDR3 DNA sequence: TGTGCTCTTGGGGACGATGTGATTATGACTGGGGGATACGCACGTTGGACCGATAAACTCATCTTT.

This clone was seen only once. The V and J genes are TRDV1 and TRDJ1; D unresolved. Germline V gene sequence: CDR1 TSWWSYY, CDR2 QGS. The CDR3 sequence is 15 residues long. V was clipped by 4 bases and J by 1 base, with 13 bases between them. The CDR3 coding sequence is TGTGCTCTTGGGGTCTCTAATGTTTTCACCGATAAACTCATCTTT. Translated: CALGVSNVFTDKLIF.

The chain is built from TRDV1 and TRDJ1, with 7 positions matching TRDD2. The CDR3 has 18 residues. V trimming: 1 base; J trimming: 0 bases; junction bases outside the gene matches: 11. Germline lookup yields CDR1 TSWWSYY and CDR2 QGS. CDR3 loop: CALGEPTSYYVYTDKLIF. CDR3 sequence (DNA): TGTGCTCTTGGGGAACCGACTTCCTATTATGTGTACACCGATAAACTCATCTTT.

Points on this clone: Other DNA sequences of this sample code for an identical CDR3. V usage is TRDV1 and J usage is TRDJ1, with 9 bases lining up with TRDD3. V dropped 6 bases and J dropped 8; count of bases not matched to a gene: 16. Germline CDR1 reads TSWWSYY; CDR2 reads QGS. The CDR3 sequence is 16 residues long. The CDR3 region has the DNA TGTGCTCTTGGACACCTGGTACTGGGGGAGCGGGGGAAACTCATCTTT. Its translation is CALGHLVLGERGKLIF.

The chain has TRDV1 and TRDJ1, with 10 bases that match TRDD3. V lost 3 bases to trimming and J lost 3 bases; unmatched junction nucleotides: 13. The V gene's germline CDR1 is TSWWSYY and CDR2 QGS. This CDR3 contains 18 residues. CDR3 nucleotides: TGTGCTCTTGGGGACCCGATCCTAACCGGGGGATACGCCGATAAACTCATCTTT. This encodes CALGDPILTGGYADKLIF.

This clone showed up just a few times. At the DNA level, this CDR3 is encoded by other sequences in the same sample as well. This sequence joins TRDV1 and TRDJ1; no definite D call. CDR1 and CDR2 from the germline V gene are TSWWSYY and QGS. This CDR3 is built from 17 residues. The V and J ends lost 0 bases and 0 bases respectively, with 14 bases between them. The CDR3, as DNA: TGTGCTCTTGGGGAACTAGCTCCCTCCCCATACACCGATAAACTCATCTTT. It encodes CALGELAPSPYTDKLIF.

V gene TRDV1 combines with J gene TRDJ1; 11 nucleotides line up with TRDD3. This CDR3 contains 17 residues. CDR1 and CDR2 (germline): TSWWSYY, QGS. V dropped 8 bases and J dropped 2; count of bases not matched to a gene: 13. CDR3 bases: TGTGCTCTTCAAGGACCTGTACTGGGGGATAAAACCGATAAACTCATCTTT. It codes for CALQGPVLGDKTDKLIF.

This clone has only a few counts. The chain links TRDV1 to TRDJ1; D unresolved. Germline assignment: CDR1 TSWWSYY and CDR2 QGS. Trimming shortened V by 0 bases and J by 4 bases, and 18 bases separated the two germline ends. The CDR3 has 17 amino acids. This CDR3 reads CALGELSGHRTYDKLIF. CDR3 coding DNA: TGTGCTCTTGGGGAACTCTCGGGACACCGGACGTACGATAAACTCATCTTT.